The clone carrying this T cell receptor (beta chain) was detected only a few times. Its antigen remains unidentified. The sample originates from a study of naive and memory T cell subsets. Study-level results: From naive to CM, EM and EMRA, diversity decreased and Gini increased.

CDR3 length: 15 amino acids. From germline, CDR1 is MNHEY and CDR2 SVGAGI. Trimming stripped 0 bases from V and 2 bases from J, with 11 bases between. CMV status came from CD4+ T cell IFNgamma after overnight CMV lysate stimulation of fresh PBMCs. Cells stained for CD3, CD4, CD8, CD45RA, CD27 and viability were sorted into four CD45RA/CD27 subsets. Two oligonucleotides, mixed equimolar, formed the beta constant-region primer covering TRBC1 and TRBC2. Ligation attached a single-stranded oligonucleotide with a 12-nucleotide UMI and the SP2 primer to the cDNA 3' end. MiXCR, run by TCRdb on the UMI-ligation and nested PCR reads, gives a single entry per CDR3 protein. This sample has 130,000 to 150,000 distinct CDR3 sequences; about 18% occur once, and the top ten carry 0.14%.

Material: naive CD4+ T cells from blood. The clonotype was recovered from a human donor in good health. The chain recombines TRBV6-5 with TRBJ2-7, with unresolved D. The CDR3 DNA follows: TGTGCCAGCAGTTACTCGAGCTTTTACCCCTACGAGCAGTACTTC. Protein product: CASSYSSFYPYEQYF.